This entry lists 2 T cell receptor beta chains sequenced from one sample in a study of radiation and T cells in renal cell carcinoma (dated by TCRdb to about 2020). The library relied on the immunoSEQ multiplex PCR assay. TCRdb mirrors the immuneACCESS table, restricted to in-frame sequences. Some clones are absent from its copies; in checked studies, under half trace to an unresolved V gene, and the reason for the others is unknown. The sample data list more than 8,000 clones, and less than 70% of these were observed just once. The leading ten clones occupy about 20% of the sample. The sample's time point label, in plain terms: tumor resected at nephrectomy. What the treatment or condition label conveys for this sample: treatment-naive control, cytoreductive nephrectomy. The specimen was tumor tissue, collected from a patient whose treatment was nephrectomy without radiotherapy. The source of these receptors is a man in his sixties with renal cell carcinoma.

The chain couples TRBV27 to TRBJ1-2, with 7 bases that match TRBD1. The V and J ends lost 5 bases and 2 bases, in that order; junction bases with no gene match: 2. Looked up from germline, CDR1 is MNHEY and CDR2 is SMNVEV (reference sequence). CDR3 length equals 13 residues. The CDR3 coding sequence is TGTGCCAGCAGTACGGGACAGAACTATGGCTACACCTTC. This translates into CASSTGQNYGYTF.

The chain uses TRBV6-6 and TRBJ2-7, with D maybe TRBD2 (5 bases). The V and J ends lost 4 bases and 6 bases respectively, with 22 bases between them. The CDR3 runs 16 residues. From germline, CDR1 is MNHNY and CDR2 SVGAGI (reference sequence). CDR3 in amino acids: CASSSTTVNRAGEQYF. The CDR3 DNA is TGTGCCAGCAGTTCCACAACTGTGAACCGGGCGGGCGAGCAGTACTTC.